The 20 T cell receptor beta chains given below trace back to one sample, sequenced in a study of T cells in Graves' hyperthyroidism and ophthalmopathy. Researchers took RNA transcripts and amplified the TCR beta CDR3 regions from them. The HTBI primer set served for first-round RT-PCR of the TCR CDR3. Via MiXCR, TCRdb re-called the multiplex PCR reads, giving one row per CDR3 protein. The sample consists of around 300,000 distinct CDR3 sequences, about an eighth of them appearing once. Sequencing input: blood. These receptors came from a young woman with Graves' hyperthyroidism that later progressed to Graves' ophthalmopathy.

This clonotype was seen once. This clone may be a read error of a much larger clone one base away. The chain employs TRBV6-1 and TRBJ2-2; tentatively, D is TRBD1 or TRBD2 (6 bases each). Germline V gives CDR1 MNHNS, CDR2 SASEGT. CDR3 length equals 14 residues. In DNA form, the CDR3 reads TGTGCCAGCACCATGGGGGCCTACACCGGGGGGCTGTTTTTT. Translation gives CASTMGAYTGGLFF.

This clonotype has at least ten counts. The rearrangement uses TRBV20-1 and TRBJ2-3, with D possibly being TRBD2 (5 bases). Trimming pared 5 bases from V and 0 bases from J, leaving 12 bases between. There are 14 residues in the CDR3. Germline CDR1 DFQATT, CDR2 SNEGSKA (reference sequence). The CDR3 bases are TGCAGTGCTGATCTAGCTTCTAGCACAGATACGCAGTATTTT. It yields the protein CSADLASSTDTQYF.

This clonotype was observed at least ten times. The chain uses TRBV28 and TRBJ1-1, with D unresolved. V lost 3 bases and J lost 4, with 12 bases in between. The CDR3 totals 14 residues. CDR1 is MDHEN, CDR2 SYDVKM, per germline. CDR3 coding DNA: TGTGCCAGCAGTTTGTTTATTGGACGCACTGAAGCTTTCTTT. Its translation is CASSLFIGRTEAFF.

Ten or more counts support this clonotype. The chain has TRBV6-1 and TRBJ2-5, with 8 bases aligning to TRBD1. This CDR3 comprises 16 residues. Germline values: CDR1 MNHNS, CDR2 SASEGT. Germline trimming cut 5 bases from V and 3 bases from J; bases unmatched to any gene: 11. The CDR3 region is CASSPTAGQGKETQYF. CDR3 DNA: TGTGCCAGCAGTCCGACGGCAGGACAGGGTAAAGAGACCCAGTACTTC.

This clonotype was seen many times. The chain employs TRBV5-8 and TRBJ2-1; D remains unclear. The CDR3 is 13 residues long. From germline, CDR1 is SGHTS and CDR2 YDEGEE. V was clipped by 3 bases and J by 5 bases, with 9 bases between them. The CDR3, as DNA: TGTGCCAGCAGCTCCGTGGCCCACAATGAGCAGTTCTTC. It encodes CASSSVAHNEQFF.

This clonotype appeared a few times. V is TRBV9 and J is TRBJ1-6; 8 bases align to TRBD1. The CDR3 has 15 residues. Germline loops: CDR1 SGDLS, CDR2 YYNGEE. Trimming at V came to 0 bases and at J to 9 bases, leaving 5 bases not matched to a gene. The CDR3 spells CASSVDARGLSPLHF. CDR3 DNA: TGTGCCAGCAGCGTAGATGCCAGGGGGCTTTCACCCCTCCACTTT. Variable domain in full (rest from reference TRBV9 and TRBJ1-6): DSGVTQTPKHLITATGQRVTLRCSPRSGDLSVYWYQQSLDQGLQFLIQYYNGEERAKGNILERFSAQQFPDLHSELNLSSLELGDSALYFCASSVDARGLSPLHFGNGTRLTVT.

The chain carries TRBV12-5 and TRBJ2-5; D ambiguous. Germline loops: CDR1 LGHNT, CDR2 FRNRAP. This CDR3 comprises 12 residues. V gave up 1 base and J gave up 3 bases, with 3 bases separating them. CDR3 coding DNA: TGTGCTAGTGGTTTGGGTAAAGAGACCCAGTACTTC. Encoded protein: CASGLGKETQYF.

This clonotype has more than one count but fewer than ten. V usage is TRBV15 and J usage is TRBJ2-1; D might be TRBD2 (5 bases). The germline V and J ends were trimmed by 2 bases and 0 bases, with 17 bases remaining between them. CDR3 length: 18 amino acids. Germline V lookup: CDR1 LNHNV, CDR2 YYDKDF (reference sequence). This chain's CDR3 is CATSRFFSAGSSYNEQFF. For the CDR3, the DNA is TGTGCCACCAGCAGATTTTTTTCCGCGGGCAGCTCCTACAATGAGCAGTTCTTC.

This clonotype appeared many times. The CDR3: CASSRPLSKETQYF. The DNA of the CDR3 is TGTGCCAGCAGCCGTCCCCTGTCTAAAGAGACCCAGTACTTC. This sequence joins TRBV5-4 and TRBJ2-5; no clear D gene. V shed 4 bases and J shed 3 bases, with 13 bases lying between them. Germline V gene sequence: CDR1 SGHNT, CDR2 YYREEE (reference sequence). This CDR3 comprises 14 residues.

The chain couples TRBV6-4 to TRBJ2-7, with unresolved D. Trimming removed 2 bases from V and 6 bases from J, with 11 bases in between. The CDR3 covers 13 residues. The germline V gene encodes CDR1 MRHNA and CDR2 SNTAGT. This chain's CDR3 is CASSDGSGGEQYF. The CDR3 DNA follows: TGTGCCAGCAGTGACGGGTCAGGCGGCGAGCAGTACTTC.

About this clonotype: A much larger clone differs by one base, so this may be a read error. This chain joins TRBV6-2 or TRBV6-3 and TRBJ2-3; TRBD2 matches 12 bases. Germline assignment: CDR1 MNHEY and CDR2 SVGEGT. The CDR3 loop spans 16 amino acids. CDR3: CVSSEWTSGGTDTQYF. As DNA, the CDR3 is TGTGTCAGCAGTGAGTGGACTAGCGGGGGCACAGATACGCAGTATTTT.

Many counts were recorded for this clonotype. The gene calls are TRBV12-3 or TRBV12-4 and TRBJ2-5, with D possibly being TRBD2 (6 bases). This CDR3 is built from 13 residues. The V end lost 7 bases, the J end lost 2 bases, and 11 bases lay between the germline ends. The CDR3 DNA sequence: TGTGCCAGCATGGAGGGTGGTCAAGAGACCCAGTACTTC. Translation: CASMEGGQETQYF.

This clonotype was recorded many times. This chain joins TRBV20-1 and TRBJ2-7, with 11 nucleotides matching TRBD2. V trimming: 3 bases; J trimming: 4 bases; junction bases outside the gene matches: 14. Looked up from germline, CDR1 is DFQATT and CDR2 is SNEGSKA (reference sequence). The CDR3 has 17 amino acids. The CDR3 is CSASKASGRNSLYEQYF. The CDR3 bases are TGCAGTGCTAGTAAGGCTAGCGGGAGGAATTCTTTATACGAGCAGTACTTC.

This clonotype was detected many times. The J gene is TRBJ2-1, the V gene TRBV6-1; 8 positions match TRBD2. The CDR3 is 17 amino acids. The V gene's germline CDR1 is MNHNS and CDR2 SASEGT. The V segment lost 7 bases and the J segment 0 bases; nucleotides outside the gene matches: 11. The CDR3 bases are TGTGCCAGCAAAAAAAGTAGCGGGATCAGCTCCTACAATGAGCAGTTCTTC. It is translated as CASKKSSGISSYNEQFF.

Within the sample, this clonotype is medium-sized. CDR3: CASSRTRGPETQYF. CDR3 bases: TGTGCCAGCAGCAGGACAAGGGGACCAGAGACCCAGTACTTC. The V and J genes are TRBV7-2 and TRBJ2-5; D assignment may be TRBD1 or TRBD2 (5 bases each). The length of the CDR3 is 14 residues. Germline lookup yields CDR1 SGHTA and CDR2 FQGNSA. Between the trimmed V and J ends, which lost 5 bases and 4 bases, there was a span of 14 bases.

The V gene is TRBV2, the J gene TRBJ1-5; possible D gene TRBD1, 5 bases. With 4 bases removed from V and 3 bases from J, the gap between germline ends came to 13 bases. The germline CDR1 and CDR2 sequences are SNHLY and FYNNEI. There are 15 residues in the CDR3. In DNA form, the CDR3 reads TGTGCCAGCAGTGGGAAACAAGGACACAATCAGCCCCAGCATTTT. Translating gives CASSGKQGHNQPQHF.

This clonotype was recorded at least ten times. This chain connects TRBV7-9 to TRBJ2-5; D remains unclear. Trimming left V 5 bases short and J 7 bases short, with 17 bases between. Germline V gives CDR1 SEHNR, CDR2 FQNEAQ (reference sequence). This CDR3 comprises 14 residues. CDR3 DNA sequence: TGTGCCAGCAGCCCCCTGGACGGCACGGGGACCCAGTACTTC. Translating it yields CASSPLDGTGTQYF.

In this sample, this clonotype turned up many times. The chain has TRBV20-1 and TRBJ2-2, with 8 bases identical to TRBD1. The CDR3 extends over 14 amino acids. V was pared by 6 bases and J by 6 bases, with 9 bases of the junction left unmatched. Germline CDR1 and CDR2: DFQATT and SNEGSKA (reference sequence). CDR3 sequence: CSARAGGMAGELFF. The CDR3 nucleotides are TGCAGTGCCCGAGCAGGGGGCATGGCCGGGGAGCTGTTTTTT.

Turning to this clonotype: Mismatch with germline at one junction end may stem from a read error. The rearrangement uses TRBV3-1 and TRBJ2-1, with a possible D match to TRBD2 (7 bases). Germline loops: CDR1 LGHDT, CDR2 YNNKEL (reference sequence). The CDR3 has 15 amino acids. Here the CDR3 DNA reads TGTGCCAGCAGCACAGGACTAGGGGGAGCTTATGAGCAGCTCTTC. As protein: CASSTGLGGAYEQLF.

This clonotype occurred many times. The rearrangement joins TRBV27 to TRBJ1-1; 7 bases map to TRBD1. The CDR3 has 13 residues. Germline loops: CDR1 MNHEY, CDR2 SMNVEV (reference sequence). J lost 4 bases, V lost 8 bases, and 7 bases had no gene match. As DNA, the CDR3 is TGTGCCAGCTACCGGACAGGCGGCACTGAAGCTTTCTTT. Translating it yields CASYRTGGTEAFF.